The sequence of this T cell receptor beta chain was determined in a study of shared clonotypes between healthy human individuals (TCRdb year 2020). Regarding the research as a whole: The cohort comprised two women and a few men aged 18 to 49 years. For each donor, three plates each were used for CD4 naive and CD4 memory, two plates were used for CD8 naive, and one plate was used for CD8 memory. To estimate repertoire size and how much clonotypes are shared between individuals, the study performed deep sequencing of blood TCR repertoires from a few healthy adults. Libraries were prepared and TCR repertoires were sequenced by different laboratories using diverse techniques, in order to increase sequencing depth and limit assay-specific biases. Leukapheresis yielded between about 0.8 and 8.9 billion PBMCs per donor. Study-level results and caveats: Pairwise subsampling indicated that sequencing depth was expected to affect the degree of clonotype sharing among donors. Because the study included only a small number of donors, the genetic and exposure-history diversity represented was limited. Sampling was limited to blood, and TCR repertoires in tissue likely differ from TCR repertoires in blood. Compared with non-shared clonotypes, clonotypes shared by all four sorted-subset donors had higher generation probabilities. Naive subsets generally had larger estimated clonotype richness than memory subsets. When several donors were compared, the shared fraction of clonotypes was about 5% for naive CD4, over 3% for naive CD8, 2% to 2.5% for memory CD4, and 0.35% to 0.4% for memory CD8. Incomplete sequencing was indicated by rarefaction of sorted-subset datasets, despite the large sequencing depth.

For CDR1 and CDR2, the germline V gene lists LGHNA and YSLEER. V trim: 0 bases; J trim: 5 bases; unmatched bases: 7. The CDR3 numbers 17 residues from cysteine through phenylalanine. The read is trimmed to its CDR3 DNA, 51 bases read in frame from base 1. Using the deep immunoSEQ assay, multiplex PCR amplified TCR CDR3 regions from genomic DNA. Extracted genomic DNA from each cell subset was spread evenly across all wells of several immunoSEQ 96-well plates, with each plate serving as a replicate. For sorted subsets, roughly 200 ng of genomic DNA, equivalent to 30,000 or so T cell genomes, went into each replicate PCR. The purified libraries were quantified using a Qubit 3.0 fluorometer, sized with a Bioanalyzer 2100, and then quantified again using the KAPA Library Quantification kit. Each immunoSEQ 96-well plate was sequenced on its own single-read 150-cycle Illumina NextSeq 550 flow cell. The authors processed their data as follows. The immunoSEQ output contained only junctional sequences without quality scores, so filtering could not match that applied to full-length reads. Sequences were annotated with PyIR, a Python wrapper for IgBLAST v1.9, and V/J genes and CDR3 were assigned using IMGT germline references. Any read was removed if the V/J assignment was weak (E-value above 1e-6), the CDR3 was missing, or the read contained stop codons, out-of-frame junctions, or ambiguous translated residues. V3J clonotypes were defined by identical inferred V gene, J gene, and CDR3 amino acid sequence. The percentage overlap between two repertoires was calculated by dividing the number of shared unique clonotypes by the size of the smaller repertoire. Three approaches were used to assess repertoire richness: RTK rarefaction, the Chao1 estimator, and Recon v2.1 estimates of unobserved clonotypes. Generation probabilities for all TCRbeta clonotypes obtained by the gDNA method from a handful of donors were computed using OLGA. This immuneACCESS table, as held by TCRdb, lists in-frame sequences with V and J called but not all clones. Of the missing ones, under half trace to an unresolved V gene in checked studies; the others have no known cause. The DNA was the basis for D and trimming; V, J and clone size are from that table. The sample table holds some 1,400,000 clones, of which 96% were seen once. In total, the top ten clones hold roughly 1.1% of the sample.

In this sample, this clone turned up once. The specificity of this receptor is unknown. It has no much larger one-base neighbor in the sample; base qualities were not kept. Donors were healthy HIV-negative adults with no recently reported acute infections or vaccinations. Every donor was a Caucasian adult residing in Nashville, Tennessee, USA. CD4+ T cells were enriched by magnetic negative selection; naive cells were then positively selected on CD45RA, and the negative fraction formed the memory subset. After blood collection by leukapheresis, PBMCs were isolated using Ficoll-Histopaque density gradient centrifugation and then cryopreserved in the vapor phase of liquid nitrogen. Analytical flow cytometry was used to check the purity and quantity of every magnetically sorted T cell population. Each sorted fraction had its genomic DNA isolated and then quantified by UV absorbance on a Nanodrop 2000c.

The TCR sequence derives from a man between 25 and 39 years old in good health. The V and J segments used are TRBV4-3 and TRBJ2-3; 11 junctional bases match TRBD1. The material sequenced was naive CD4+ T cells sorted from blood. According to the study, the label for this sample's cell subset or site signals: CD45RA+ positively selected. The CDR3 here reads CASSQDPPGQGGDTQYF. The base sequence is TGCGCCAGCAGCCAAGACCCCCCGGGACAGGGGGGAGATACGCAGTATTTT.